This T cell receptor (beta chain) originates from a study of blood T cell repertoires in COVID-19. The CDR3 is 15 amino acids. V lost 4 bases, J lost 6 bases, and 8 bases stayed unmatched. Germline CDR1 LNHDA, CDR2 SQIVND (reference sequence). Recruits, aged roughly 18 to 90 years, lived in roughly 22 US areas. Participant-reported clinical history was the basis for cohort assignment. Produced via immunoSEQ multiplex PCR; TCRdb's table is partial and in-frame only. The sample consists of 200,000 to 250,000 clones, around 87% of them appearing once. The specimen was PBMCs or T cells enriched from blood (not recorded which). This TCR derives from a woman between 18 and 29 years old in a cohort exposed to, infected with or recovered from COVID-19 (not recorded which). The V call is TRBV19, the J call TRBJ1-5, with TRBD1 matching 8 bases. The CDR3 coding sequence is TGTGCCAGTAGTACTTCAGGGGGCGCAGGTCAGCCCCAGCATTTT. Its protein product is CASSTSGGAGQPQHF. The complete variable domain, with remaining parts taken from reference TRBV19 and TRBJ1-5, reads DGGITQSPKYLFRKEGQNVTLSCEQNLNHDAMYWYRQDPGQGLRLIYYSQIVNDFQKGDIAEGYSVSREKKESFPLTVTSAQKNPTAFYLCASSTSGGAGQPQHFGDGTRLSIL.